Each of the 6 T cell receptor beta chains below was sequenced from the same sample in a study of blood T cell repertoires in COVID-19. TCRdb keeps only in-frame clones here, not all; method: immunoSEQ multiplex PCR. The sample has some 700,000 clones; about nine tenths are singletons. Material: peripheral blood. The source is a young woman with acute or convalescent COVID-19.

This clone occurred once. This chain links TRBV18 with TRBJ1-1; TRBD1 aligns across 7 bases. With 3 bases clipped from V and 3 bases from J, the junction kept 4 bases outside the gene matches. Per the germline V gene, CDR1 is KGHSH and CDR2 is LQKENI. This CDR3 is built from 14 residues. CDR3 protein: CASSPSGGHTEAFF. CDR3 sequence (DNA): TGTGCCAGCTCACCTTCAGGGGGGCACACTGAAGCTTTCTTT. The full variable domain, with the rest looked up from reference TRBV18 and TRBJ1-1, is NAGVMQNPRHLVRRRGQEARLRCSPMKGHSHVYWYRQLPEEGLKFMVYLQKENIIDESGMPKERFSAEFPKEGPSILRIQQVVRGDSAAYFCASSPSGGHTEAFFGQGTRLTVV.

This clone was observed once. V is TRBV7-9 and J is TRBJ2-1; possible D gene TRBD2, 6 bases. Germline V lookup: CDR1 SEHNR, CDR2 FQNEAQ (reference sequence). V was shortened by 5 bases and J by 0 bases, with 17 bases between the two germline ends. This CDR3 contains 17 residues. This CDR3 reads CASSPTGGFSSYNEQFF. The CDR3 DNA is TGTGCCAGCAGCCCGACCGGGGGATTTAGCTCCTACAATGAGCAGTTCTTC.

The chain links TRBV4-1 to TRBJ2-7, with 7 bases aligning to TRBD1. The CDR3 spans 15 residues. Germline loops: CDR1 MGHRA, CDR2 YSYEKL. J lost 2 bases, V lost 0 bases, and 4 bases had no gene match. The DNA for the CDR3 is TGCGCCAGCAGCCAAGATGGGACAGCTCCCTACGAGCAGTACTTC. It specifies CASSQDGTAPYEQYF.

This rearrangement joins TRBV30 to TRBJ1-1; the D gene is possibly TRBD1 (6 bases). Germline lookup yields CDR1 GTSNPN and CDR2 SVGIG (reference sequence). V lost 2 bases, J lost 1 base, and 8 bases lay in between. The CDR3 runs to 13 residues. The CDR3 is CAWSRGGNTEAFF. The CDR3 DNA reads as TGTGCCTGGAGTAGAGGGGGGAACACTGAAGCTTTCTTT.

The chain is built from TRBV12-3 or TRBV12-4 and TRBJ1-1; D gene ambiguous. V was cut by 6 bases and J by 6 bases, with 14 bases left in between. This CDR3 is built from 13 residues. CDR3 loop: CASSQTSGAEAFF. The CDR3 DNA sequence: TGTGCCAGCAGCCAGACATCCGGCGCTGAAGCTTTCTTT.

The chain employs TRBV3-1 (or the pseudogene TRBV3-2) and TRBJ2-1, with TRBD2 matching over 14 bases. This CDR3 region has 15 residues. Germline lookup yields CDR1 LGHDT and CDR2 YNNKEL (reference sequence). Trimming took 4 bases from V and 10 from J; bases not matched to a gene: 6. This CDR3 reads CASSPTSGGAGEQFF. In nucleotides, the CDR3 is TGTGCCAGCAGCCCGACTAGCGGGGGGGCCGGGGAGCAGTTCTTC.